The following is a TCR beta chain sequence with its context. Its specificity is not known. The sample is drawn from a study of vaccination effects on CD4 cells after COVID-19. Whole-study findings and limits: Small numbers of convalescent patients limited the study. It also lacked early post-infection timepoints.

Sequencing followed a ViraFEST assay step that expanded antigen-specific CD4+ T cells with viral peptide pools. Scientists isolated CD4+ T cells after a roughly nine-day culture period ended. Vaccinated recipients, who were negative for nucleocapsid antibodies, had no history of SARS-CoV-2 infection. V lost 8 bases and J lost 4, with 5 bases in between. The length of the CDR3 is 11 residues. The germline V gene has CDR1 MGHDK and CDR2 SYGVNS. Data came from immunoSEQ multiplex PCR; TCRdb stores just in-frame clones and leaves some out. The sample records approximately 25,000 clones, roughly 68% being singletons.

The chain couples TRBV25-1 to TRBJ2-2, with D unresolved. The sequence came from a human donor who received a COVID-19 vaccine. The sequencing used CD4+ T cells from PBMCs cultured with HCoV-NL63 spike peptides, collected before COVID-19 vaccination. The CDR3 coding sequence is TGTGCCAGCTGGGGCACCGGGGAGCTGTTTTTT. It is translated as CASWGTGELFF.